Each of the 7 T cell receptor beta chains below was sequenced from the same sample in a study of cytomegalovirus exposure and HLA in healthy donors. The primer mix had 60 Vbeta and 13 Jbeta primers. The assay was immunoSEQ multiplex PCR, and TCRdb's table has in-frame clones only and misses some. Of some 190,000 clones in the sample, about four fifths were seen once. The specimen was PBMCs. These receptors all stem from a woman in her twenties or thirties in good health and CMV-seronegative.

The CDR3 coding sequence is TGTGCCAGCAGTGACTGGAGGGTATCATCCTATAATTCACCCCTCCACTTT. Its protein is CASSDWRVSSYNSPLHF. The chain uses TRBV6-1 and TRBJ1-6, with D unclear. V was shortened by 3 bases and J by 1 base, with 13 bases between the two germline ends. The CDR3 runs 17 residues. Per germline, CDR1 MNHNS and CDR2 SASEGT.

The gene calls are TRBV30 and TRBJ2-3; D gene unclear. The V gene lost 3 bases and the J gene lost 4 bases, with 5 bases spanning the gap. CDR3 size: 11 residues. CDR1 GTSNPN and CDR2 SVGIG come from the germline V gene (reference sequence). CDR3 sequence (DNA): TGTGCCTGGAGGAGTTCAGATACGCAGTATTTT. Amino acids: CAWRSSDTQYF.

The chain couples TRBV27 to TRBJ2-3; TRBD2 might be the D (5 bases). The CDR3 has 15 amino acids. Germline V gene lookup returns CDR1 MNHEY and CDR2 SMNVEV (reference sequence). V lost 0 bases and J 6 bases, leaving 13 bases between the germline ends. This CDR3 is CASSLSGLAFDTQYF. The DNA for the CDR3 is TGTGCCAGCAGTTTATCGGGTCTAGCTTTCGATACGCAGTATTTT.

The chain couples TRBV6-6 to TRBJ2-7; a possible D gene is TRBD1 (6 bases). Trimming shortened V by 6 bases and J by 6 bases, and 12 bases separated the two germline ends. This CDR3 has 12 amino acids. CDR1 and CDR2 (germline): MNHNY, SVGAGI (reference sequence). CDR3 in DNA: TGTGCCAGCAGCCTCGACAGGACCGAGCAGTACTTC. This codes for CASSLDRTEQYF.

The chain links TRBV19 to TRBJ1-1, with a possible D match to TRBD1 (6 bases). CDR3 length equals 15 residues. V was cut by 7 bases and J by 5 bases, with 20 bases left in between. In germline, CDR1 is LNHDA, CDR2 SQIVND (reference sequence). The CDR3 region has the DNA TGTGCCAGTACCTTCCCGGGGGGCCGTGGAACTGAAGCTTTCTTT. Translated, it gives CASTFPGGRGTEAFF.

The chain links TRBV25-1 to TRBJ1-1; no clear D gene. Trimming stripped 3 bases from V and 5 bases from J, with 13 bases between. Germline V gives CDR1 MGHDK, CDR2 SYGVNS. This CDR3 spans 14 amino acids. The CDR3 here is CASSDDIPKTEAFF. The CDR3 coding sequence is TGTGCCAGCAGTGATGACATCCCGAAGACTGAAGCTTTCTTT.

The V and J genes are TRBV7-2 and TRBJ2-7; 10 bases match TRBD2. The CDR3 contains 14 residues. Germline CDR1 SGHTA, CDR2 FQGNSA. J gave up 1 base and V 5 bases, and 2 bases lay outside the gene matches. This CDR3 reads CASSLGLASYEQYF. CDR3 nucleotides: TGTGCCAGCAGCCTGGGACTAGCGTCCTACGAGCAGTACTTC.